The following is a TCR beta chain sequence with its context. This sample was included in a study of blood T cell repertoires in COVID-19. CDR3 length equals 14 residues. V trimming: 4 bases; J trimming: 8 bases; junction bases outside the gene matches: 11. CDR1 and CDR2 from the germline V gene are SGDLS and YYNGEE. Measured with immunoSEQ multiplex PCR; TCRdb has only the in-frame clones, and not every one. Of approximately 53,000 clones in the sample, approximately 80% were seen once. The receptor comes from a woman older than 75 with COVID-19, enrolled during active disease. Sequencing was done on a sample of peripheral blood. The rearrangement joins TRBV9 to TRBJ1-2, with 7 bases that match TRBD1. The CDR3 DNA sequence: TGTGCCAGCAGCTTGTCGACAGGGATGGAGGGCTACACCTTC. Protein product: CASSLSTGMEGYTF. The variable domain in full, with the rest retrieved from reference TRBV9 and TRBJ1-2, is DSGVTQTPKHLITATGQRVTLRCSPRSGDLSVYWYQQSLDQGLQFLIQYYNGEERAKGNILERFSAQQFPDLHSELNLSSLELGDSALYFCASSLSTGMEGYTFGSGTRLTVV.